Listed below are T cell receptor beta chains from one sample, sequenced in a study of regulatory T cells in long-lasting Graves disease. From the multiplex PCR reads, TCRdb called clonotypes with MiXCR, one entry per CDR3 protein. In the table there are some 370,000 distinct CDR3 sequences, under 25% of which are singletons. The material sequenced was peripheral blood mononuclear cells (PBMCs), taken when the disease was refractory, from a patient treated with antithyroid drugs. All receptors come from a female donor with Graves disease. Each CDR3 is given with its conserved first and last residue. The D gene is left open where the match is weak. Clone size is stated in some rows and not others, as once, few, many or a class when expanded.

D gene	clone size	CDR3 length	J gene	V gene	CDR3 DNA	CDR3 protein
-	many	14	TRBJ1-2	TRBV28	TGTGCCAGCAGTTCCCCGGGACCGACCTATGGCTACACCTTC	CASSSPGPTYGYTF
TRBD2	few	14	TRBJ2-7	TRBV27	TGTGCCAGCGGACTAGCGGACCGCACCTACGAGCAGTACTTC	CASGLADRTYEQYF
TRBD1	-	14	TRBJ1-5	TRBV10-3	TGTGCCATCAGTGAGACCGGGACAGATCAGCCCCAGCATTTT	CAISETGTDQPQHF
TRBD1	-	15	TRBJ2-2	TRBV25-1	TGTGCCTCTCCCGGGGGGACAGGGGAACCCGGGGAGCTGTTTTTT	CASPGGTGEPGELFF
-	few	16	TRBJ2-1	TRBV4-3	TGCGCCAGCAGCCAAGATCGGGGGAGCTCCTACAATGAGCAGTTCTTC	CASSQDRGSSYNEQFF
-	many	14	TRBJ2-7	TRBV28	TGTGCCAGCAGTCGAGGACAGCCCTCCTACGAGCAGTACTTC	CASSRGQPSYEQYF
-	many	14	TRBJ2-7	TRBV27	TGTGCCAGCAAAAAATCGGCAGGCTCCTACGAGCAGTACTTC	CASKKSAGSYEQYF
TRBD1	many	13	TRBJ1-2	TRBV18	TGTGCCAGCTCACCACCGGGACAGGGGGCGTTCACCTTC	CASSPPGQGAFTF
-	once	18	TRBJ2-4	TRBV19	TGTGCCAGTAGTATAAGCCCCCCACCAGATCCGGCCAAAAACATTCAGTACTTC	CASSISPPPDPAKNIQYF
TRBD1	-	13	TRBJ2-7	TRBV29-1	TGCAGCGTTGAGGGGGACAGAACCTACGAGCAGTACTTC	CSVEGDRTYEQYF